The source of this TCR beta chain is a study of OX40 agonist ivuxolimab in advanced cancers. The wider study: The diagnoses of dose-escalation patients were hepatocellular carcinoma, melanoma, renal cell or head and neck cancer.

Sequencing used immunoSEQ multiplex PCR; TCRdb keeps in-frame clones, though not all of them. There are about 100,000 clones in the sample; 90% occur only once, and around 0.31% lies in the top ten. Germline V gene lookup returns CDR1 SGHNT and CDR2 YENEEA. The CDR3 covers 12 residues. With 5 bases removed from V and 10 bases from J, the gap between germline ends came to 12 bases. The sequences come from CD4+ or CD8+ T cells sorted from blood, collected in a trial of the OX40 agonist ivuxolimab. The TCR comes from an adult with an advanced solid tumor such as melanoma, head and neck, liver or kidney cancer. The chain couples TRBV11-3 to TRBJ2-1, with D unresolved. CDR3 region: CASSPSGQEQFF. The CDR3 nucleotides read TGTGCCAGCAGCCCCTCGGGCCAGGAGCAGTTCTTC.